These T cell receptor beta chains were read from a single sample in a study of blood T cells in healthy people across ages. Each CDR3 protein gets one entry after TCRdb re-called the 5' RACE reads with MiXCR. Of approximately 900,000 distinct CDR3 sequences in the sample, about 27% were seen once. These data also featured in a second study, about T cells of mothers and their children.

Sequencing was carried out using blood. Receptors originate from a middle-aged woman in good health. Each CDR3 is given with its conserved first and last residue. The order of the fields is V gene, clone size, D gene, J gene, CDR3 protein, CDR3 DNA. A D gene is named only where the DNA matches it firmly. The listing skips clone size in some rows; elsewhere it reads once, few, many or a size class.

>TRBV9|NA|NA|TRBJ1-2
CASSVTGKYGYTF
TGTGCCAGCAGCGTAACAGGAAAGTATGGCTACACCTTC
>TRBV11-1|many|TRBD1|TRBJ2-7
CASRRTGYEQYF
TGTGCCAGCAGACGGACAGGGTACGAGCAGTACTTC
>TRBV5-5|NA|NA|TRBJ2-6
CASSLVGLDSLGANVLTF
TGTGCCAGCAGCTTGGTGGGGCTGGACTCTCTGGGGGCCAACGTCCTGACTTTC
>TRBV12-3/TRBV12-4|many|NA|TRBJ1-2
CASRDLSVNYGYTF
TGTGCCAGCAGGGACCTAAGCGTTAACTATGGCTACACCTTC
>TRBV2|few|TRBD2|TRBJ2-7
CASRGASGSSYEQYF
TGTGCCAGCAGGGGAGCTAGCGGGAGCTCCTACGAGCAGTACTTC
>TRBV6-1|few|NA|TRBJ1-1
CASKDVTPSTEAFF
TGTGCCAGCAAGGATGTGACCCCCTCCACTGAAGCTTTCTTT
>TRBV7-9|NA|TRBD1|TRBJ2-3
CASSAGTGETDTQYF
TGTGCCAGCAGCGCCGGGACAGGGGAAACAGATACGCAGTATTTT
>TRBV11-2|many|NA|TRBJ2-5
CASSLMQGLGEQYF
TGTGCCAGCAGCTTAATGCAGGGGCTTGGGGAGCAGTACTTC
>TRBV18|NA|TRBD1|TRBJ2-3
CASSQQGARNTQYF
TGTGCCAGCTCTCAACAGGGGGCGCGAAATACGCAGTATTTT
>TRBV12-3/TRBV12-4|many|NA|TRBJ2-3
CASSWTDTQYF
TGTGCCAGCAGTTGGACAGATACGCAGTATTTT
>TRBV6-1|NA|NA|TRBJ2-2
CASRPSTGPRGTGELFF
TGTGCCAGCAGGCCTAGCACAGGGCCTAGGGGAACCGGGGAGCTGTTTTTT